Below are 19 T cell receptor beta chains sequenced from a single sample in a study of blood T cell repertoires in COVID-19. Repertoires were generated with immunoSEQ multiplex PCR, while TCRdb's copy carries only in-frame clones and drops some. The sample records approximately 260,000 clones, 75% to 90% being singletons. The sample was peripheral blood. These TCRs come from a woman aged 55-69 years with active or convalescent COVID-19.

The chain is built from TRBV18 and TRBJ2-5, with D hard to call. Trimming took 5 bases from V and 1 from J, leaving 11 bases between them. The CDR3 loop spans 14 amino acids. Germline CDR1 KGHSH, CDR2 LQKENI. CDR3 DNA sequence: TGTGCCAGCTCAACTGGTGAACTCCAAGAGACCCAGTACTTC. Protein: CASSTGELQETQYF.

V usage is TRBV7-9 and J usage is TRBJ1-5; D is uncertain. The CDR3 consists of 14 residues. The germline V and J ends were trimmed by 4 bases and 3 bases, with 10 bases remaining between them. Germline V gives CDR1 SEHNR, CDR2 FQNEAQ (reference sequence). The CDR3 nucleotides are TGTGCCAGCAGCTCGGACTTGCCCAATCAGCCCCAGCATTTT. Translated, it gives CASSSDLPNQPQHF.

This clone has more than one count but fewer than ten. The chain carries TRBV27 and TRBJ2-7; D might be TRBD1 (5 bases). This CDR3 has 14 amino acids. CDR1 is MNHEY and CDR2 is SMNVEV in the germline V gene (reference sequence). Trimming took off 1 base at V and 7 bases at J, with 14 bases between the two ends. CDR3 nucleotide sequence: TGTGCCAGCAGTTTATATCCAGGGCCCTCGGAGCAGTACTTC. Its protein product is CASSLYPGPSEQYF.

The rearrangement links TRBV5-5 to TRBJ1-4, with no clear D. CDR1 is SGHKS, CDR2 YYEKEE, per germline (reference sequence). The CDR3 extends over 14 amino acids. The ends were cut back, 9 bases at V and 2 bases at J, with 14 bases in the middle. The DNA of the CDR3 is TGTGCCATCCCTCCCGGTTTTACTAATGAAAAACTGTTTTTT. This sequence encodes CAIPPGFTNEKLFF.

This chain connects TRBV3-1 (or the pseudogene TRBV3-2) to TRBJ2-7; D unclear. Trimming cost V 0 bases and J 1 base, with 13 bases left between them. CDR3 length: 16 amino acids. From germline, CDR1 is LGHDT and CDR2 YNNKEL (reference sequence). DNA for the CDR3: TGTGCCAGCAGCCAAGACGACGGGTTCCGGTCCTACGAGCAGTACTTC. Encoded protein: CASSQDDGFRSYEQYF.

The chain is built from TRBV12-3 or TRBV12-4 and TRBJ1-1; no clear D gene. The CDR3 extends over 12 amino acids. The V end was cut by 4 bases, the J end by 8 bases, with 11 bases between. The CDR3: CASSWAGGEAFF. The CDR3 region has the DNA TGTGCCAGCAGTTGGGCGGGTGGGGAAGCTTTCTTT.

V is TRBV6-5 and J is TRBJ1-2; 10 bases line up with TRBD1. The ends lost 4 bases at V and 8 bases at J; junction bases unmatched: 4. The CDR3 runs to 13 residues. Per germline, CDR1 MNHEY and CDR2 SVGAGI. The CDR3 spells CASSWDRGNGYTF. The CDR3 nucleotides are TGTGCCAGCAGTTGGGACAGGGGAAACGGCTACACCTTC.

The chain uses TRBV11-2 and TRBJ2-2; D may be TRBD1 (6 bases). The CDR3 length is 17 residues. Trimming left V 2 bases short and J 0 bases short, with 13 bases between. CDR1 is SGHAT and CDR2 is FQNNGV in the germline V gene. The DNA of the CDR3 is TGTGCCAGCAGCTTAATCAGGGGACCCTCGAACACCGGGGAGCTGTTTTTT. Its translation is CASSLIRGPSNTGELFF.

The rearrangement links TRBV6-5 to TRBJ2-5; 12 bases line up with TRBD2. This CDR3 is built from 16 residues. Trimming removed 4 bases from V and 4 bases from J; junction bases left unmatched: 7. Germline CDR1 MNHEY, CDR2 SVGAGI. For the CDR3, the DNA is TGTGCCAGCAGTTCTGCTAGCGGGGGGGCAGGAGAGACCCAGTACTTC. It specifies CASSSASGGAGETQYF.

This clone was found once. The CDR3 loop reads CASNVRGAQETQYF. The CDR3 DNA is TGTGCCAGCAACGTGCGGGGGGCCCAAGAGACCCAGTACTTC. The V and J genes are TRBV3-1 (or the pseudogene TRBV3-2) and TRBJ2-5; TRBD2 matches at 8 bases. Germline CDR1 reads LGHDT; CDR2 reads YNNKEL (reference sequence). The V gene end was trimmed by 7 bases and the J gene end by 1 base; junction bases not matched to a gene: 5. This CDR3 contains 14 residues.

CDR3 sequence (DNA): TGTGCCAGCAGCCCTCTCCCAGGATCCTACGAGCAGTACTTC. Encoded protein: CASSPLPGSYEQYF. The chain combines TRBV5-4 with TRBJ2-7, with no clear D. The CDR3 totals 14 residues. Germline loops: CDR1 SGHNT, CDR2 YYREEE (reference sequence). Trimming removed 4 bases at V and 1 base at J, with 12 bases between.

The chain uses TRBV4-1 and TRBJ2-3, with D perhaps TRBD1 (6 bases). Deletions cut 1 base from V and 0 bases from J, with 14 bases between. The germline gives CDR1 MGHRA, CDR2 YSYEKL. CDR3 length equals 17 residues. The chain's CDR3 is CASSQADRLGSTDTQYF. The CDR3 nucleotides are TGCGCCAGCAGCCAAGCAGACAGGTTGGGTAGCACAGATACGCAGTATTTT.

V is TRBV19 and J is TRBJ2-2; the D gene is possibly TRBD2 (5 bases). Trimming left V 8 bases short and J 4 bases short, with 17 bases between. CDR3 length equals 15 residues. The germline CDR1 and CDR2 sequences are LNHDA and SQIVND (reference sequence). The CDR3 region is CASSRRGVSTGELFF. Written as DNA, the CDR3 is TGTGCCAGTTCCCGACGGGGTGTAAGCACCGGGGAGCTGTTTTTT.

This chain links TRBV29-1 with TRBJ1-2; D is possibly TRBD1 (6 bases). V dropped 5 bases and J dropped 7 bases, with 23 bases sitting between them. The CDR3 loop spans 15 amino acids. Germline V gives CDR1 SQVTM, CDR2 ANQGSEA. The CDR3 protein is CSVLDRLGRGIGYTF. The CDR3 DNA is TGCAGCGTTCTTGATCGATTGGGCAGGGGCATTGGCTACACCTTC. Full variable domain (remainder filled in from reference TRBV29-1 and TRBJ1-2): SAVISQKPSRDICQRGTSLTIQCQVDSQVTMMFWYRQQPGQSLTLIATANQGSEATYESGFVIDKFPISRPNLTFSTLTVSNMSPEDSSIYLCSVLDRLGRGIGYTFGSGTRLTVV.

This clone was seen a few times. V and J are TRBV19 and TRBJ2-1, with D tentatively TRBD2 (5 bases). The length of the CDR3 is 13 residues. CDR1 LNHDA and CDR2 SQIVND come from the germline V gene (reference sequence). V lost 5 bases, J lost 12 bases, and 17 bases lay in between. The CDR3 sequence is CASSPNPGGRQFF. The CDR3 DNA sequence: TGTGCCAGTAGTCCGAACCCCGGCGGGCGGCAGTTCTTC. The whole variable domain, filled in from reference TRBV19 and TRBJ2-1, reads DGGITQSPKYLFRKEGQNVTLSCEQNLNHDAMYWYRQDPGQGLRLIYYSQIVNDFQKGDIAEGYSVSREKKESFPLTVTSAQKNPTAFYLCASSPNPGGRQFFGPGTRLTVL.

The V and J genes are TRBV10-3 and TRBJ2-1; 8 bases match TRBD1. With 2 bases clipped from V and 10 bases from J, the junction kept 7 bases outside the gene matches. The CDR3 sequence is 14 residues long. The V gene's germline CDR1 is ENHRY and CDR2 SYGVKD. CDR3 sequence reads: CAISEPTRDREQFF. Here the CDR3 DNA reads TGTGCCATCAGTGAGCCGACAAGGGACAGGGAGCAGTTCTTC.

This clone was counted many times. V and J are TRBV3-1 (or the pseudogene TRBV3-2) and TRBJ1-5; D unresolved. This CDR3 is 14 amino acids long. Trimming stripped 0 bases from V and 4 bases from J, with 7 bases between. Per germline, CDR1 LGHDT and CDR2 YNNKEL (reference sequence). The CDR3 nucleotides read TGTGCCAGCAGCCAAGATGGAGGGAATCAGCCCCAGCATTTT. Its protein product is CASSQDGGNQPQHF.

The chain is built from TRBV10-3 and TRBJ1-2, with a weak D call TRBD1 (6 bases). This CDR3 contains 14 residues. The germline V gene has CDR1 ENHRY and CDR2 SYGVKD. V gave up 2 bases and J gave up 4 bases, with 11 bases separating them. The CDR3 here is CAISEGQILYGYTF. As DNA, the CDR3 is TGTGCCATCAGTGAGGGACAGATCCTCTATGGCTACACCTTC.

The rearrangement joins TRBV6-6 to TRBJ1-2, with D perhaps TRBD1 (6 bases). Trimming shortened V by 2 bases and J by 4 bases, and 11 bases separated the two germline ends. This CDR3 region has 14 residues. Germline CDR1 and CDR2: MNHNY and SVGAGI (reference sequence). CDR3 loop: CASSYETGRYGYTF. CDR3 DNA sequence: TGTGCCAGCAGTTACGAAACAGGGCGCTATGGCTACACCTTC.